This TCR beta chain was obtained from a study of cytomegalovirus exposure and HLA in healthy donors. Overall study results and limits: Cytomegalovirus association was assigned to about 150 TCR beta chains. A missense variant in DCLRE1C was later tied to TCR beta V- and J-gene trimming. Rarity held for most TCR sequences, but there were some public TCRs that occurred in many donors.

The PCR ran on 60 Vbeta and 13 Jbeta primers. Sequenced by immunoSEQ multiplex PCR; TCRdb stores in-frame clones only, minus some. The sample contains about 81,000 clones, 77% of which appear only once. Notes on this clone: Its antigen remains unknown.

Germline assignment: CDR1 LNHDA and CDR2 SQIVND (reference sequence). The ends were cut back, 6 bases at V and 4 bases at J, with 15 bases in the middle. The CDR3 length is 14 residues. The receptor was derived from a man between 45 and 60 years old in good health and CMV-seropositive. This sequence joins TRBV19 and TRBJ1-2, with D perhaps TRBD1 (6 bases). Sequencing was performed on PBMCs. The CDR3 region is CASRDFGGAYGYTF. The CDR3 DNA is TGTGCCAGTAGGGATTTCGGGGGGGCCTATGGCTACACCTTC.